The rows below give T cell receptor beta chains drawn from one sample of a study of cytomegalovirus exposure and HLA in healthy donors. Clones were sequenced by immunoSEQ multiplex PCR, and TCRdb holds only the in-frame ones, with some missing. The listing records approximately 50,000 clones. The sequencing input was PBMCs. The receptors come from a man aged 18 to 30 in good health and CMV-seropositive. The CDR3 runs from the conserved cysteine through the conserved F or W. The order of the fields is J gene, V gene, D gene, CDR3 DNA, CDR3 protein. The D gene is left open where the match is weak.

j_call: TRBJ2-7; v_call: TRBV18; d_call: TRBD1; cdr3_nt: TGTGCCAGCTCATCGACAGGGATTGACGAGCAGTACTTC; cdr3_aa: CASSSTGIDEQYF
j_call: TRBJ1-3; v_call: TRBV6-1; d_call: .; cdr3_nt: TGTGCCAGCAGGGAACCCACCACAAACTCTGGAAACACCATATATTTT; cdr3_aa: CASREPTTNSGNTIYF
j_call: TRBJ1-5; v_call: TRBV7-8; d_call: TRBD1; cdr3_nt: TGTGCCAGCAGCGCCGGGACAGGGGGTAGGAAGGAGCCCCAGCATTTT; cdr3_aa: CASSAGTGGRKEPQHF
j_call: TRBJ2-5; v_call: TRBV11-2; d_call: TRBD1; cdr3_nt: TGTGCCAGCAGCCGACAGGGGCTCTCAAAAGAGACCCAGTACTTC; cdr3_aa: CASSRQGLSKETQYF
j_call: TRBJ2-1; v_call: TRBV11-2; d_call: .; cdr3_nt: TGTGCCAGCAACCCGACAGGTTACAATGAGCAGTTCTTC; cdr3_aa: CASNPTGYNEQFF
j_call: TRBJ2-7; v_call: TRBV19; d_call: TRBD1; cdr3_nt: TGTGCCAGTAGAACCTACAGGGGCTCCTCCTACGAGCAGTACTTC; cdr3_aa: CASRTYRGSSYEQYF
j_call: TRBJ2-1; v_call: TRBV9; d_call: TRBD2; cdr3_nt: TGTGCCAGCGAGAGGACTAGCGCATACAATGAGCAGTTCTTC; cdr3_aa: CASERTSAYNEQFF
j_call: TRBJ1-5; v_call: TRBV7-9; d_call: .; cdr3_nt: TGTGCCAGCAGCTTCGGAGGGGATCAGCCCCAGCATTTT; cdr3_aa: CASSFGGDQPQHF
j_call: TRBJ2-7; v_call: TRBV29-1; d_call: TRBD2; cdr3_nt: TGCAGCGTTGAAGATACTAGCGGGGAGCAGTACTTC; cdr3_aa: CSVEDTSGEQYF
j_call: TRBJ2-2; v_call: TRBV12-5; d_call: TRBD2; cdr3_nt: TGTGCTAGTGATAGCCGTAGCGGGAGAGGTTTTCTCACCGGGGAGCTGTTTTTT; cdr3_aa: CASDSRSGRGFLTGELFF
j_call: TRBJ2-7; v_call: TRBV6-1; d_call: TRBD2; cdr3_nt: TGTGCCAGCAGTGAAGGGGGAGGGAGCGAGCAGTACTTC; cdr3_aa: CASSEGGGSEQYF
j_call: TRBJ2-1; v_call: TRBV9; d_call: .; cdr3_nt: TGTGCCAGCAGCGTAAAGTGGTCTAGCGCAGTGAATGAGCAGTTCTTC; cdr3_aa: CASSVKWSSAVNEQFF
j_call: TRBJ2-1; v_call: TRBV10-1; d_call: .; cdr3_nt: TGCGCCAGGGCTGGATGGACACTAAATGAGCAGTTCTTC; cdr3_aa: CARAGWTLNEQFF
j_call: TRBJ2-1; v_call: TRBV2; d_call: .; cdr3_nt: TGTGCCAGCAGCCCGGTGGGACTCTCCTACAATGAGCAGTTCTTC; cdr3_aa: CASSPVGLSYNEQFF
j_call: TRBJ2-3; v_call: TRBV4-2; d_call: TRBD2; cdr3_nt: TGTGCCAGCAGCCAAGATCCAGCGGGAATTGGGACAGATACGCAGTATTTT; cdr3_aa: CASSQDPAGIGTDTQYF
j_call: TRBJ2-5; v_call: TRBV7-2; d_call: TRBD1; cdr3_nt: TGTGCCAGCAGCTCAAGACAGGGGCACGAGACCCAGTACTTC; cdr3_aa: CASSSRQGHETQYF
j_call: TRBJ1-5; v_call: TRBV5-1; d_call: TRBD1; cdr3_nt: TGCGCCAGCATCTGTATAGGGACAGTCGTCAATCAGCCCCAGCATTTT; cdr3_aa: CASICIGTVVNQPQHF
j_call: TRBJ1-2; v_call: TRBV30; d_call: TRBD1; cdr3_nt: TGTGCCTGGAGTATCGGGACAGTCAACTATGGCTACACCTTC; cdr3_aa: CAWSIGTVNYGYTF
j_call: TRBJ1-2; v_call: TRBV15; d_call: TRBD1; cdr3_nt: TGTGCCACCAGCCCCGGACAGGGGTATGGCTACACCTTC; cdr3_aa: CATSPGQGYGYTF
j_call: TRBJ2-7; v_call: TRBV6-1; d_call: TRBD1; cdr3_nt: TGTGCCAGCAGTACCGGGACAGGGGGGGCCTACGAGCAGTACTTC; cdr3_aa: CASSTGTGGAYEQYF
j_call: TRBJ1-2; v_call: TRBV6-5; d_call: .; cdr3_nt: TGTGCCAGCAGTTCCCCACTTATAAACTATGGCTACACCTTC; cdr3_aa: CASSSPLINYGYTF
j_call: TRBJ2-7; v_call: TRBV13; d_call: .; cdr3_nt: TGTGCCAGCAGCTCCCCCGGGGACGAGCAGTACTTC; cdr3_aa: CASSSPGDEQYF
j_call: TRBJ1-2; v_call: TRBV28; d_call: .; cdr3_nt: TGTGCCAGCAGCCTAAGATACTATGGCTACACCTTC; cdr3_aa: CASSLRYYGYTF
j_call: TRBJ1-5; v_call: TRBV30; d_call: TRBD1; cdr3_nt: TGTGCCTGGAGTGCAGGGGGTTTCAATCAGCCCCAGCATTTT; cdr3_aa: CAWSAGGFNQPQHF
j_call: TRBJ1-1; v_call: TRBV4-1; d_call: .; cdr3_nt: TGCGCCAGCAGCCAAGCCGGACATTTTGAAGCTTTCTTT; cdr3_aa: CASSQAGHFEAFF
j_call: TRBJ1-5; v_call: TRBV16; d_call: .; cdr3_nt: TGTGCCAGCAGCCAGCAGGGGCAAAGCAATCAGCCCCAGCATTTT; cdr3_aa: CASSQQGQSNQPQHF
j_call: TRBJ2-2; v_call: TRBV7-2; d_call: .; cdr3_nt: TGTGCCAGCAGTCCGGACTATCGCGGGGAGCTGTTTTTT; cdr3_aa: CASSPDYRGELFF
j_call: TRBJ2-7; v_call: TRBV6-1; d_call: .; cdr3_nt: TGTGCCAGCAGGTTTTTGGAGGATGGAAATTACGAGCAGTACTTC; cdr3_aa: CASRFLEDGNYEQYF
j_call: TRBJ2-1; v_call: TRBV25-1; d_call: TRBD1; cdr3_nt: TGTGCCAGCAGTGGGGACAGGGCCAATGAGCAGTTCTTC; cdr3_aa: CASSGDRANEQFF
j_call: TRBJ1-5; v_call: TRBV19; d_call: TRBD1; cdr3_nt: TGTGCCAGTAGTATAGAACCGGGACAGAGCACCGGGGGGCCCCAGCATTTT; cdr3_aa: CASSIEPGQSTGGPQHF
j_call: TRBJ2-7; v_call: TRBV6-1; d_call: .; cdr3_nt: TGTGCCAGCAGTCCGGGACAATCCTACGAGCAGTACTTC; cdr3_aa: CASSPGQSYEQYF
j_call: TRBJ2-3; v_call: TRBV4-1; d_call: .; cdr3_nt: TGCGCCAGCAGCCAAGAGAGGGCCGAAGATACGCAGTATTTT; cdr3_aa: CASSQERAEDTQYF
j_call: TRBJ2-2; v_call: TRBV7-6; d_call: .; cdr3_nt: TGTGCCAGCAGCTCTGGGCCAGCAGGGAACACCGGGGAGCTGTTTTTT; cdr3_aa: CASSSGPAGNTGELFF
j_call: TRBJ1-2; v_call: TRBV28; d_call: .; cdr3_nt: TGTGCCAGCAGTTTCAGGGGTGGCTACACCTTC; cdr3_aa: CASSFRGGYTF
j_call: TRBJ2-1; v_call: TRBV19; d_call: TRBD2; cdr3_nt: TGTGCCAGTACCTACGGGACTAGCGGGAACAATGAGCAGTTCTTC; cdr3_aa: CASTYGTSGNNEQFF
j_call: TRBJ2-5; v_call: TRBV6-1; d_call: TRBD1; cdr3_nt: TGTGCCAGCATTGACAGGGAACCACAAGAGACCCAGTACTTC; cdr3_aa: CASIDREPQETQYF
j_call: TRBJ2-7; v_call: TRBV4-1; d_call: .; cdr3_nt: TGCGCCAGCAGCCAAGCGGGAGAGGGCGAGCAGTACTTC; cdr3_aa: CASSQAGEGEQYF
j_call: TRBJ2-6; v_call: TRBV9; d_call: .; cdr3_nt: TGTGCCAGCAGCGTAGAGGTAGGGGCTGGGGCCAACGTCCTGACTTTC; cdr3_aa: CASSVEVGAGANVLTF
j_call: TRBJ1-3; v_call: TRBV5-6; d_call: TRBD1; cdr3_nt: TGTGCCAGCAGCTTGATCGGGGACAGGGACGGAAACACCATATATTTT; cdr3_aa: CASSLIGDRDGNTIYF
j_call: TRBJ2-7; v_call: TRBV27; d_call: TRBD2; cdr3_nt: TGTGCCAGCAGTTTGACTAGCGGGGGGTACGAGCAGTACTTC; cdr3_aa: CASSLTSGGYEQYF
j_call: TRBJ1-1; v_call: TRBV11-1; d_call: TRBD1; cdr3_nt: TGTGCCAGCAGATTTAAAGGGGGCCTCACTGAAGCTTTCTTT; cdr3_aa: CASRFKGGLTEAFF
j_call: TRBJ2-1; v_call: TRBV13; d_call: TRBD2; cdr3_nt: TGTGCCAGCAGCTCAGGACTAGCGGGAGATTCCTACAATGAGCAGTTCTTC; cdr3_aa: CASSSGLAGDSYNEQFF
j_call: TRBJ2-3; v_call: TRBV21-1; d_call: .; cdr3_nt: TGTGCCAGCGGGCCTGAGCGGGAGGGCACAGATACGCAGTATTTT; cdr3_aa: CASGPEREGTDTQYF
j_call: TRBJ2-7; v_call: TRBV15; d_call: TRBD1; cdr3_nt: TGTGCCACCAGCAGTGGGGACAGGGGGCGTTTCTACGAGCAGTACTTC; cdr3_aa: CATSSGDRGRFYEQYF
j_call: TRBJ2-3; v_call: TRBV5-4; d_call: TRBD2; cdr3_nt: TGTGCCAGCAGCCCATGGACTAGCGGGAACTCAGATACGCAGTATTTT; cdr3_aa: CASSPWTSGNSDTQYF
j_call: TRBJ1-2; v_call: TRBV25-1; d_call: .; cdr3_nt: TGTGCCAGCAGTGAGCCCCCAGGGAACCGCTACACCTTC; cdr3_aa: CASSEPPGNRYTF
j_call: TRBJ2-2; v_call: TRBV2; d_call: .; cdr3_nt: TGTGCCAGCAGTACTAGCAACACCGGGGAGCTGTTTTTT; cdr3_aa: CASSTSNTGELFF
j_call: TRBJ2-1; v_call: TRBV5-1; d_call: TRBD1; cdr3_nt: TGCGCCAGCAGCTTCTCAAGAGGGGGCGACTACTCCAATGAGCAGTTCTTC; cdr3_aa: CASSFSRGGDYSNEQFF
j_call: TRBJ2-3; v_call: TRBV27; d_call: .; cdr3_nt: TGTGCCAGCAGTTTGACAGGCACAGATACGCAGTATTTT; cdr3_aa: CASSLTGTDTQYF
j_call: TRBJ1-6; v_call: TRBV27; d_call: TRBD1; cdr3_nt: TGTGCCAGCAGTAGACGGACAGGGAACCCAGTGGCTGGTGATTCACCCCTCCACTTT; cdr3_aa: CASSRRTGNPVAGDSPLHF
j_call: TRBJ1-5; v_call: TRBV10-3; d_call: .; cdr3_nt: TGTGCCATCAGCCAGGACAACAACGGGAATCAGCCCCAGCATTTT; cdr3_aa: CAISQDNNGNQPQHF
j_call: TRBJ2-7; v_call: TRBV28; d_call: TRBD1; cdr3_nt: TGTGCCAGCATCCCGGGACAGGCTACCTACGAGCAGTACTTC; cdr3_aa: CASIPGQATYEQYF
j_call: TRBJ1-4; v_call: TRBV19; d_call: TRBD1; cdr3_nt: TGTGCCAGTAGTGCCCGACAGGGCCCTAATGAAAAACTGTTTTTT; cdr3_aa: CASSARQGPNEKLFF